This T cell receptor (beta chain) was observed in a study of vaccination and CD4 T cells after COVID-19. Only a few counts were recorded for this clonotype. Its matching antigen is unknown. CDR1 is DFQATT and CDR2 is SNEGSKA in the germline V gene (reference sequence). The CDR3 spans 15 residues. V was clipped by 6 bases and J by 9 bases, with 25 bases between them. Cultured CD4+ T cells had their DNA profiled by the Oncomine TCR Beta short-read assay. TCRdb reprocessed the PCR reads with MiXCR, giving one entry per CDR3 protein. This sample has 13,000 to 15,000 distinct CDR3 sequences; approximately 73% occur once, and the top ten carry under 13%. Treatment: approximately 10-day PBMC culture with coronavirus spike peptide pools or control peptides (ViraFEST assay).

Sequenced input: CD4+ T cells from blood, cultured in vitro. The sequence came from a human donor who had recovered from COVID-19. V and J are TRBV20-1 and TRBJ2-3; D assignment may be TRBD1 or TRBD2 (5 bases each). Here the CDR3 reads CSARPGTRGRMTQYF. The CDR3 nucleotides are TGCAGTGCCAGGCCTGGGACCCGAGGACGCATGACGCAGTATTTT.